This record concerns one T cell receptor (beta chain) sequence. Method: immunoSEQ multiplex PCR; TCRdb's copy keeps in-frame clones and lacks some. Of around 250,000 clones listed, about 80% are singletons. V was shortened by 8 bases and J by 1 base, with 14 bases between the two germline ends. This CDR3 contains 14 residues. Per the germline V gene, CDR1 is LNHNV and CDR2 is YYDKDF (reference sequence). This specimen belongs to a study of blood T cell repertoires in COVID-19. Study in general: The United States, Italy and Spain supplied acute and convalescent COVID-19 samples.

This TCR was sampled from a man aged 50-60 years who had recovered from COVID-19. The chain uses TRBV15 and TRBJ1-1; weak D call: TRBD1 (5 bases). What was sequenced was PBMCs or T cells enriched from blood (not recorded which). This chain's CDR3 is CATGPSTGNTEAFF. Here the CDR3 DNA reads TGTGCCACCGGCCCCTCCACAGGGAACACTGAAGCTTTCTTT.